This T cell receptor beta chain was found in a study of cytomegalovirus exposure and HLA in healthy donors. Study results and caveats: Per published reports, the classifier diagnosed cytomegalovirus status with high specificity and sensitivity. A later analysis showed that HLA-associated TCR beta chains had undergone more clonal expansion than equally common others. The majority of TCR sequences were rare, yet some public TCRs appeared in many donors.

The CDR3 loop spans 16 amino acids. CDR1 and CDR2 (germline): KGHSH, LQKENI. V lost 1 base and J lost 1; bases outside the gene matches: 3. PCR was performed using 60 Vbeta and 13 Jbeta primers. Per the original data handling: Around 76 million unique TCR beta chains, roughly 10 million shared, were counted in a later analysis. Sequencing used immunoSEQ multiplex PCR; TCRdb keeps in-frame clones, though not all of them. The DNA was the basis for D and trimming; V, J and clone size are from that table. Altogether around 160,000 clones are present, 75% to 90% being singletons, with the ten largest covering roughly 4.3%. As to this clone: What it binds is unknown.

Sequenced input: PBMCs. This chain uses TRBV18 with TRBJ2-2; 7 bases agree with TRBD2. This TCR came from a middle-aged man in good health and CMV-seropositive. CDR3 nucleotide sequence: TGTGCCAGCTCACCACTCTCTAGCGGGAACACCGGGGAGCTGTTTTTT. Translated, it gives CASSPLSSGNTGELFF.